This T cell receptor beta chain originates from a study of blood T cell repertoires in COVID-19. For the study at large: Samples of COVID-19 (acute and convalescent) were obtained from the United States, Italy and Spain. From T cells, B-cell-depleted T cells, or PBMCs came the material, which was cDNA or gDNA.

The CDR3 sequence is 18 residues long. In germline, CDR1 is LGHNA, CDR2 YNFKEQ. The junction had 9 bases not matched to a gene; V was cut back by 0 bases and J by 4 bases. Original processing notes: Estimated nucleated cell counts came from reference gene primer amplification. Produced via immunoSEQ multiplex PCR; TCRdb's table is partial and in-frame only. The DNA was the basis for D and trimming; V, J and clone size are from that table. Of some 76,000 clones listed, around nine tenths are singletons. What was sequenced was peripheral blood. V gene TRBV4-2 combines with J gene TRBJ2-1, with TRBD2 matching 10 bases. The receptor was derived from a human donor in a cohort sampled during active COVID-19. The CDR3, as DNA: TGTGCCAGCAGCCAAGACAGAAGGAGGACTAGCGGATACAATGAGCAGTTCTTC. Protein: CASSQDRRRTSGYNEQFF.